What follows are 13 T cell receptor beta chains derived from one specimen sequenced in a study of T cell responses to AZD1222 COVID-19 vaccine. The assay was immunoSEQ multiplex PCR, and TCRdb's table has in-frame clones only and misses some. The repertoire holds about 110,000 clones, with approximately 90% as singletons. The sample here was peripheral blood, taken on day 0 of AZD1222 vaccination. These receptors all come from an adult in good health.

The chain combines TRBV3-1 (or the pseudogene TRBV3-2) with TRBJ1-2; 9 bases match TRBD1. Losses at the gene ends were 4 bases for V and 4 bases for J; bases not matched to a gene: 7. CDR1 LGHDT and CDR2 YNNKEL come from the germline V gene (reference sequence). The CDR3 contains 15 residues. The CDR3 spells CASSPGQGPVYGYTF. DNA of the CDR3: TGTGCCAGCAGCCCCGGACAGGGGCCGGTCTATGGCTACACCTTC.

This sequence joins TRBV10-3 and TRBJ1-2; TRBD1 agrees at 10 bases. The CDR3 runs 14 residues. Trimming removed 6 bases from V and 4 bases from J; junction bases left unmatched: 5. Germline CDR1 and CDR2: ENHRY and SYGVKD. The chain's CDR3 is CAIRGDRGTYGYTF. The CDR3 DNA reads TGTGCCATCAGGGGGGACAGGGGAACCTATGGCTACACCTTC.

The chain couples TRBV9 to TRBJ2-1; D possibly matches TRBD1 or TRBD2 (6 bases each). V gave up 0 bases and J gave up 3 bases, with 10 bases separating them. Germline V gives CDR1 SGDLS, CDR2 YYNGEE. The CDR3 totals 15 residues. CDR3 loop: CASSVAGADYNEQFF. The DNA for the CDR3 is TGTGCCAGCAGCGTAGCGGGGGCAGACTACAATGAGCAGTTCTTC.

This clone has a single count. V gene TRBV11-2 combines with J gene TRBJ2-7; D not certain. Germline-derived CDR1 and CDR2 are SGHAT and FQNNGV. V was clipped by 5 bases and J by 5 bases, with 13 bases between them. CDR3 length: 13 residues. CDR3 bases: TGTGCCAGCAGCACCCACCTGGTCAACGAGCAGTACTTC. Residues: CASSTHLVNEQYF.

This sequence joins TRBV6-2 or TRBV6-3 and TRBJ1-5, with 7 bases lining up with TRBD1. The germline V gene has CDR1 MNHEY and CDR2 SVGEGT. V lost 5 bases and J lost 2; bases outside the gene matches: 12. The CDR3 sequence is 17 residues long. The CDR3 reads CASSPNRRTGRNQPQHF. The CDR3 bases are TGTGCCAGCAGTCCCAACCGCCGGACAGGCCGCAATCAGCCCCAGCATTTT.

V usage is TRBV4-3 and J usage is TRBJ1-2; TRBD1 might be the D (5 bases). Germline CDR1 reads LGHNA; CDR2 reads YSLEER. The length of the CDR3 is 14 residues. V was pared by 2 bases and J by 2 bases, with 9 bases between. The CDR3 DNA reads TGCGCCAGCAGCCAATTGACAGCCAACTATGGCTACACCTTC. Its protein is CASSQLTANYGYTF.

The chain carries TRBV19 and TRBJ1-2; D might be TRBD1 (5 bases). CDR1 and CDR2 (germline): LNHDA, SQIVND (reference sequence). The CDR3 extends over 13 amino acids. Trimming removed 7 bases at V and 5 bases at J, with 14 bases between. CDR3 in amino acids: CASTRGKGYGYTF. CDR3 bases: TGTGCCAGTACCCGTGGGAAGGGGTATGGCTACACCTTC.

The rearrangement uses TRBV7-2 and TRBJ2-7; D possibly corresponds to TRBD2 (6 bases). Trimming removed 3 bases from V and 9 bases from J, with 9 bases in between. Germline values: CDR1 SGHTA, CDR2 FQGNSA. The CDR3 covers 11 residues. CDR3 in DNA: TGTGCCAGCAGCTTTAGGGGACTGCAGTACTTC. Translation gives CASSFRGLQYF.

The chain uses TRBV7-2 and TRBJ1-2, with TRBD1 as a possible D gene (5 bases). Trimming cost V 0 bases and J 4 bases, with 15 bases left between them. The CDR3 length is 16 residues. In germline, CDR1 is SGHTA, CDR2 FQGNSA. CDR3 bases: TGTGCCAGCAGCTTAGCTGCCGGGACGGTAGGCTATGGCTACACCTTC. Its protein product is CASSLAAGTVGYGYTF.

This clone was observed a single time. The V and J genes are TRBV7-2 and TRBJ1-4; weak D call: TRBD1 (5 bases). Per germline, CDR1 SGHTA and CDR2 FQGNSA. This CDR3 contains 12 residues. V lost 2 bases, J lost 7 bases, and 5 bases lay in between. CDR3 loop: CASSLQGEKLFF. The CDR3 DNA reads as TGTGCCAGCAGCTTACAGGGTGAAAAACTGTTTTTT.

The CDR3 spells CASSWDRGLDGYTF. For the CDR3, the DNA is TGTGCCAGCAGTTGGGACAGGGGGCTAGATGGCTACACCTTC. The rearrangement uses TRBV6-5 and TRBJ1-2, with 12 bases aligning to TRBD1. The CDR3 contains 14 residues. The germline V gene encodes CDR1 MNHEY and CDR2 SVGAGI. The junction had 3 bases not matched to a gene; V was cut back by 4 bases and J by 6 bases.

The DNA of the CDR3 is TGTGCCAGCAGTGAAAGGGTTCCCTATCTCTATGGCTACACCTTC. This sequence encodes CASSERVPYLYGYTF. The chain employs TRBV6-1 and TRBJ1-2; no clear D. CDR1 is MNHNS and CDR2 is SASEGT in the germline V gene. Deletions cut 2 bases from V and 4 bases from J, with 14 bases between. CDR3 length: 15 amino acids.

DNA of the CDR3: TGTGCCAGCAGCTATCTGGGCGGGGGTTCTGAGCAGTTCTTC. Amino acids: CASSYLGGGSEQFF. The chain couples TRBV5-4 to TRBJ2-1; 7 bases line up with TRBD2. This CDR3 region has 14 residues. Germline CDR1 SGHNT, CDR2 YYREEE (reference sequence). V shed 3 bases, J shed 9 bases, and the junction held 9 bases outside the gene matches.